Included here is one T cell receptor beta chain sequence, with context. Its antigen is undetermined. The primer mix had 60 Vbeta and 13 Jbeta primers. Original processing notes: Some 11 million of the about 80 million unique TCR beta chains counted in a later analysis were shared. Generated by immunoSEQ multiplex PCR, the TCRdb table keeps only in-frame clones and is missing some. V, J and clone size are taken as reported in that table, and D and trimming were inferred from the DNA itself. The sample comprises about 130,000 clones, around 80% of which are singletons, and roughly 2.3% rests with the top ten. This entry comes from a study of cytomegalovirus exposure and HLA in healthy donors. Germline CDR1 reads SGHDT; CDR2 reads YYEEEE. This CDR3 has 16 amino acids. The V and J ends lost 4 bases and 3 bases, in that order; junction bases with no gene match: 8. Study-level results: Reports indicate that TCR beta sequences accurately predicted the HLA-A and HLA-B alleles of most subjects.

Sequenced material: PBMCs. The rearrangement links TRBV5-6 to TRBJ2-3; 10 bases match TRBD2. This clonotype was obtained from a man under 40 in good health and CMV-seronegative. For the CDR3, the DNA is TGTGCCAGCAGCATCGAGCGGGAGGGTCCAACAGATACGCAGTATTTT. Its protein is CASSIEREGPTDTQYF. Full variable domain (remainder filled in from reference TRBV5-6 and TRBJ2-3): DAGVTQSPTHLIKTRGQQVTLRCSPKSGHDTVSWYQQALGQGPQFIFQYYEEEERQRGNFPDRFSGHQFPNYSSELNVNALLLGDSALYLCASSIEREGPTDTQYFGPGTRLTVL.